This section outlines one T cell receptor (beta chain) sequence together with its context. The table came from immunoSEQ multiplex PCR; TCRdb's copy has only in-frame clones and leaves some out. Of under 150,000 clones listed, 65% to 90% are singletons. This sample was taken from a study of identifying expanded T cells in peripheral blood. The CDR3 runs 16 residues. Germline assignment: CDR1 LGHNA and CDR2 YNFKEQ. J gave up 8 bases and V 1 base, and 10 bases lay outside the gene matches. The chain employs TRBV4-2 and TRBJ2-1; 8 nucleotides match TRBD2. The source of this sequence is a person aged 18 to 75 in good health. Sequencing was performed on blood. CDR3 in DNA: TGTGCCAGCAGCCAAGGCAGTAGCGGGGATGTAGATGAGCAGTTCTTC. Translation gives CASSQGSSGDVDEQFF.